The rows below give T cell receptor beta chains drawn from one sample of a study of CD8+ T cells in alopecia areata. Profiling relied on immunoSEQ multiplex PCR, and the TCRdb table lists in-frame clones only, not all of them. Of about 180,000 clones detected, roughly 60% appear once; the ten largest clones hold 1.7%. Sequenced material: CD4+ T cells sorted from blood, taken at week 0. These receptors were obtained from a human donor with alopecia areata. CDR3s include the opening cysteine and the closing phenylalanine or tryptophan. Fields, in order: V gene, D gene, J gene, clone size, CDR3 protein, CDR3 DNA. The D gene is left open where the match is weak. Rows may omit the clone size; those that give it use once, few, many or a size class.

TRBV30,NA,TRBJ1-3,NA,CAWSPDTYSGNTIYF,TGTGCCTGGAGTCCGGACACTTACTCTGGAAACACCATATATTTT
TRBV7-9,NA,TRBJ1-1,few,CASSWEGLATEAFF,TGTGCCAGCAGCTGGGAGGGGCTCGCCACTGAAGCTTTCTTT
TRBV9,NA,TRBJ1-6,NA,CASSVAAEGSPLHF,TGTGCCAGCAGCGTAGCCGCCGAGGGTTCACCCCTCCACTTT
TRBV4-1,NA,TRBJ1-1,once,CASSQELGNTEAFF,TGCGCCAGCAGCCAAGAACTGGGGAACACTGAAGCTTTCTTT
TRBV4-3,TRBD2,TRBJ2-1,NA,CASSQDPRTSGEQFF,TGCGCCAGCAGCCAAGATCCCAGGACTAGCGGGGAGCAGTTCTTC
TRBV30,NA,TRBJ1-5,NA,CAWSVRVGQPQHF,TGTGCCTGGAGTGTAAGAGTAGGGCAGCCCCAGCATTTT
TRBV7-2,TRBD2,TRBJ2-1,NA,CASSFERGEQFF,TGTGCCAGCAGCTTTGAGCGGGGTGAGCAGTTCTTC
TRBV10-3,NA,TRBJ1-5,few,CAISVRAEDQPQHF,TGTGCCATCAGTGTTCGGGCGGAGGATCAGCCCCAGCATTTT
TRBV27,NA,TRBJ1-1,few,CASRAQGPNTEAFF,TGTGCCAGCAGGGCACAGGGACCGAACACTGAAGCTTTCTTT
TRBV20-1,NA,TRBJ2-7,NA,CSAGLNEQYF,TGCAGTGCCGGCCTCAACGAGCAGTACTTC
TRBV30,NA,TRBJ1-1,NA,CAWSRREDTEAFF,TGTGCCTGGAGTCGGAGGGAAGACACTGAAGCTTTCTTT
TRBV29-1,NA,TRBJ2-3,NA,CSVRGRQPDTQYF,TGCAGCGTCCGAGGGAGGCAGCCAGATACGCAGTATTTT
TRBV7-8,TRBD2,TRBJ2-3,few,CASSSTGGLYTDTQYF,TGTGCCAGCAGCAGCACCGGGGGACTATACACAGATACGCAGTATTTT
TRBV7-2,NA,TRBJ2-2,few,CASSEGTTGELFF,TGTGCCAGCAGCGAAGGGACCACCGGGGAGCTGTTTTTT
TRBV27,NA,TRBJ2-5,NA,CASSLGQHQKGETQYF,TGTGCCAGCAGTCTCGGACAGCACCAGAAGGGAGAGACCCAGTACTTC
TRBV7-9,TRBD1,TRBJ2-3,NA,CASSPRGPDTQYF,TGTGCCAGCAGCCCAAGGGGGCCAGATACGCAGTATTTT
TRBV29-1,NA,TRBJ1-1,NA,CSVQYLMNTEAFF,TGCAGCGTTCAGTACCTAATGAACACTGAAGCTTTCTTT
TRBV5-1,NA,TRBJ1-1,NA,CASSLDWDTEAFF,TGCGCCAGCAGCCTGGACTGGGACACTGAAGCTTTCTTT
TRBV6-1,NA,TRBJ2-5,NA,CASSWGESLTETQYF,TGTGCCAGCAGTTGGGGAGAGTCACTGACCGAGACCCAGTACTTC
TRBV29-1,TRBD1,TRBJ1-2,NA,CSVEEGTGYGYTF,TGCAGCGTTGAAGAGGGGACAGGGTATGGCTACACCTTC
TRBV7-2,NA,TRBJ1-4,NA,CASSFSSTIVEKLFF,TGTGCCAGCAGCTTTTCGTCGACGATAGTTGAAAAACTGTTTTTT
TRBV30,NA,TRBJ1-1,NA,CAWSVMDGEAFF,TGTGCCTGGAGTGTAATGGACGGTGAAGCTTTCTTT
TRBV30,TRBD1,TRBJ2-5,few,CAWSAGGTQYF,TGTGCCTGGAGTGCAGGGGGGACCCAGTACTTC
TRBV29-1,NA,TRBJ2-1,NA,CSVRRYTKPNEQFF,TGCAGCGTGCGACGTTACACCAAACCCAATGAGCAGTTCTTC
TRBV7-3,NA,TRBJ1-6,NA,CASSRGLEGSPLHF,TGTGCCAGCAGCCGGGGGCTGGAGGGTTCACCCCTCCACTTT
TRBV25-1,TRBD2,TRBJ2-5,NA,CASSKRGAGGETQYF,TGTGCCAGCAGTAAGCGGGGGGCCGGGGGAGAGACCCAGTACTTC
TRBV29-1,NA,TRBJ1-1,few,CSVEPIGRAEAFF,TGCAGCGTTGAACCGATCGGGCGGGCTGAAGCTTTCTTT
TRBV5-6,NA,TRBJ1-5,NA,CASSFGTHQAQHF,TGTGCCAGCAGCTTCGGGACGCATCAGGCCCAGCATTTT
TRBV5-1,NA,TRBJ1-5,NA,CASSLGGNDQPQHF,TGCGCCAGCAGCTTGGGAGGGAACGATCAGCCCCAGCATTTT
TRBV19,NA,TRBJ2-3,NA,CATTSGIGQYF,TGTGCCACTACTAGTGGAATTGGGCAGTATTTT